The 23 T cell receptor beta chains given below trace back to one sample, sequenced in a study of T cell changes during pregnancy in multiple sclerosis. Only in-frame clones appear in the TCRdb table, and some are missing; sequencing was by immunoSEQ multiplex PCR. The table includes 45,000 to 65,000 clones, approximately 94% detected once. The input for sequencing was CD8+ T cells from peripheral blood mononuclear cells, taken in the third trimester of pregnancy. All receptors derive from a female donor with multiple sclerosis, enrolled in a pregnancy study.

The J gene is TRBJ2-3, the V gene TRBV11-3, with a possible D match to TRBD1 (6 bases). Germline V CDR1 and CDR2: SGHNT, YENEEA. The CDR3 contains 14 residues. V dropped 3 bases and J dropped 5 bases, with 12 bases sitting between them. CDR3 nucleotides: TGTGCCAGCAGCTTCGGCAGGGGCAAAGATACGCAGTATTTT. Its protein product is CASSFGRGKDTQYF.

By share, this clone counts as medium-sized. The V gene is TRBV28, the J gene TRBJ1-1, with D unresolved. This CDR3 is 14 amino acids long. Deletions cut 5 bases from V and 7 bases from J, with 17 bases between. The germline gives CDR1 MDHEN, CDR2 SYDVKM. This chain's CDR3 is CASSLTSASGEAFF. In DNA, the CDR3 is TGTGCCAGCAGTCTAACAAGCGCCTCTGGTGAAGCTTTCTTT. Using reference TRBV28 and TRBJ1-1 for the parts outside the CDR3, the full variable domain is DVKVTQSSRYLVKRTGEKVFLECVQDMDHENMFWYRQDPGLGLRLIYFSYDVKMKEKGDIPEGYSVSREKKERFSLILESASTNQTSMYLCASSLTSASGEAFFGQGTRLTVV.

This clone was seen just once. The V and J genes are TRBV4-1 and TRBJ2-7, with D perhaps matching TRBD2 (6 bases). V was clipped by 1 base and J by 7 bases, with 26 bases between them. The CDR3 length is 18 residues. The germline gives CDR1 MGHRA, CDR2 YSYEKL. The CDR3 spells CASSQVLVLWRGVREQYF. DNA of the CDR3: TGCGCCAGCAGCCAAGTGTTAGTCTTGTGGCGGGGTGTCAGGGAGCAGTACTTC.

V gene TRBV6-1 combines with J gene TRBJ1-2, with 9 bases that match TRBD1. The CDR3 runs 14 residues. Losses at the gene ends were 3 bases for V and 6 bases for J; bases not matched to a gene: 5. Germline V gives CDR1 MNHNS, CDR2 SASEGT. CDR3 nucleotides: TGTGCCAGCAGTGACCGGACAGGGGCAGATGGCTACACCTTC. It is translated as CASSDRTGADGYTF.

The chain uses TRBV7-3 and TRBJ2-1, with 8 nucleotides matching TRBD2. This CDR3 is built from 18 residues. V dropped 4 bases and J dropped 5; count of bases not matched to a gene: 16. Germline V gene data show CDR1 as SGHTA and CDR2 as FQGTGA. The CDR3 sequence: CASSSQGGTGGPDNEQFF. In DNA, the CDR3 is TGTGCCAGCAGCTCCCAAGGGGGAACGGGAGGGCCGGACAATGAGCAGTTCTTC.

To note about this clone: Other DNA sequences in the same sample also yield this CDR3. The chain combines TRBV4-1 with TRBJ2-7; 11 bases are a match to TRBD2. The germline V gene encodes CDR1 MGHRA and CDR2 YSYEKL. The CDR3 has 15 residues. V shed 2 bases, J shed 1 base, and the junction held 1 base outside the gene matches. This CDR3 is CASSQTSGSSYEQYF. The CDR3 DNA reads TGCGCCAGCAGCCAAACTAGCGGGAGTTCCTACGAGCAGTACTTC.

The chain joins TRBV10-3 to TRBJ2-2; D unclear. The V end lost 8 bases, the J end lost 5 bases, and 9 bases lay between the germline ends. CDR3 length: 12 residues. Germline lookup yields CDR1 ENHRY and CDR2 SYGVKD. CDR3 bases: TGTGCCATCCCCGCGAGTACCGGGGAGCTGTTTTTT. Protein sequence: CAIPASTGELFF.

On this clone: The identical CDR3 is also encoded by other nucleotide sequences in the sample. CDR3 coding DNA: TGCGCCAGCAGCCCGGGGACAGGGGCCTACGAGCAGTACTTC. It codes for CASSPGTGAYEQYF. The V gene is TRBV5-1, the J gene TRBJ2-7; 10 positions agree with TRBD1. CDR1 is SGHRS, CDR2 YFSETQ, per germline. This CDR3 is built from 14 residues. With V trimmed by 4 bases and J by 2 bases, 3 bases remained unmatched. The full variable domain, rest sourced from reference TRBV5-1 and TRBJ2-7, is KAGVTQTPRYLIKTRGQQVTLSCSPISGHRSVSWYQQTPGQGLQFLFEYFSETQRNKGNFPGRFSGRQFSNSRSEMNVSTLELGDSALYLCASSPGTGAYEQYFGPGTRLTVT.

The chain has TRBV7-9 and TRBJ2-3, with a tentative D call TRBD1 (5 bases). The CDR3 length is 18 residues. Germline V gene data show CDR1 as SEHNR and CDR2 as FQNEAQ (reference sequence). V gave up 5 bases and J gave up 2 bases, with 23 bases separating them. CDR3 nucleotides: TGTGCCAGCAGCCTAGGTCCCGAACCGAGACAGCCCACAGATACGCAGTATTTT. Its translation: CASSLGPEPRQPTDTQYF.

V gene TRBV6-5 combines with J gene TRBJ2-1; 7 nucleotides match TRBD2. Per the germline V gene, CDR1 is MNHEY and CDR2 is SVGAGI. The junction had 4 bases not matched to a gene; V was cut back by 2 bases and J by 0 bases. CDR3 size: 16 residues. CDR3 nucleotides: TGTGCCAGCAGTTACGGCGGGAGCCTCTCCTACAATGAGCAGTTCTTC. Translated, it gives CASSYGGSLSYNEQFF.

Details on this clone: Different DNA sequences within this sample yield the same CDR3. The chain carries TRBV9 and TRBJ2-3; 8 bases map to TRBD2. The CDR3 runs 14 residues. After removal of 5 bases from V and 3 bases from J, the junction contained 5 bases not matched to a gene. Germline V gene data show CDR1 as SGDLS and CDR2 as YYNGEE. The CDR3 is CASSSSGSTDTQYF. The CDR3 DNA follows: TGTGCCAGCAGTTCCAGCGGGAGTACAGATACGCAGTATTTT.

The chain employs TRBV19 and TRBJ1-5, with D unresolved. From germline, CDR1 is LNHDA and CDR2 SQIVND (reference sequence). Trimming pared 3 bases from V and 0 bases from J, leaving 9 bases between. The CDR3 contains 15 residues. The CDR3 coding sequence is TGTGCCAGTAGTATCGCAGATTATAGCAATCAGCCCCAGCATTTT. This codes for CASSIADYSNQPQHF.

The chain recombines TRBV7-2 with TRBJ1-1; no clear D gene. Germline CDR1 is SGHTA and CDR2 is FQGNSA. This CDR3 comprises 15 residues. Trimming left V 1 base short and J 0 bases short, with 9 bases between. The CDR3 DNA reads TGTGCCAGCAGCTTAGTACCAGGTTTGAACACTGAAGCTTTCTTT. Protein product: CASSLVPGLNTEAFF. The whole variable domain, remainder taken from reference TRBV7-2 and TRBJ1-1, is GAGVSQSPSNKVTEKGKDVELRCDPISGHTALYWYRQSLGQGLEFLIYFQGNSAPDKSGLPSDRFSAERTGGSVSTLTIQRTQQEDSAVYLCASSLVPGLNTEAFFGQGTRLTVV.

This chain uses TRBV9 with TRBJ1-3; D is ambiguous. Looked up from germline, CDR1 is SGDLS and CDR2 is YYNGEE. V lost 3 bases and J 2 bases, leaving 12 bases between the germline ends. This CDR3 has 15 amino acids. The CDR3 DNA reads TGTGCCAGCAGCGGACTCGGAGGGCCTGGAAACACCATATATTTT. Translated, it gives CASSGLGGPGNTIYF.

This chain connects TRBV7-6 to TRBJ2-7; 8 nucleotides agree with TRBD1. Germline CDR1 and CDR2: SGHVS and FNYEAQ. CDR3 length: 15 residues. J lost 1 base, V lost 4 bases, and 6 bases had no gene match. The CDR3 DNA sequence: TGTGCCAGCAGCTCGAGGACAGGGTTTTCCTACGAGCAGTACTTC. Residues: CASSSRTGFSYEQYF. Complete variable domain (other parts from reference TRBV7-6 and TRBJ2-7): GAGVSQSPRYKVTKRGQDVALRCDPISGHVSLYWYRQALGQGPEFLTYFNYEAQQDKSGLPNDRFSAERPEGSISTLTIQRTEQRDSAMYRCASSSRTGFSYEQYFGPGTRLTVT.

The chain links TRBV11-2 to TRBJ2-5; the match to TRBD2 covers 11 bases. CDR1 is SGHAT and CDR2 is FQNNGV in the germline V gene. V lost 3 bases to trimming and J lost 4 bases; unmatched junction nucleotides: 7. This CDR3 has 16 amino acids. The CDR3 reads CASSFLAGGPLETQYF. For the CDR3, the DNA is TGTGCCAGCAGCTTTTTAGCGGGAGGGCCACTAGAGACCCAGTACTTC.

CDR3 sequence: CASSFGLAVNTGELFF. In nucleotides, the CDR3 is TGTGCCAGCAGTTTCGGACTAGCGGTGAACACCGGGGAGCTGTTTTTT. The chain combines TRBV28 with TRBJ2-2; 10 bases fit TRBD2. The CDR3 is 16 amino acids. CDR1 and CDR2 (germline): MDHEN, SYDVKM. The V and J ends lost 3 bases and 1 base, in that order; junction bases with no gene match: 2.

This clone appeared a single time. CDR3 region: CASSDPTVRETQYF. The CDR3 DNA reads as TGTGCCAGCAGCGACCCCACGGTGCGGGAGACCCAGTACTTC. The V and J genes are TRBV5-4 and TRBJ2-5; D not certain. Germline CDR1 reads SGHNT; CDR2 reads YYREEE (reference sequence). The CDR3 is made up of 14 amino acids. V dropped 4 bases and J dropped 5 bases, with 15 bases sitting between them.

The chain joins TRBV13 to TRBJ2-5; no reliable D call. This CDR3 comprises 14 residues. The V gene lost 3 bases and the J gene lost 5 bases, with 13 bases spanning the gap. Germline V gene data show CDR1 as PRHDT and CDR2 as FYEKMQ (reference sequence). CDR3 sequence (DNA): TGTGCCAGCAGCTTTTACTCATTCAGGGAGACCCAGTACTTC. This codes for CASSFYSFRETQYF. The entire variable domain, with the rest obtained from reference TRBV13 and TRBJ2-5, is as follows: AAGVIQSPRHLIKEKRETATLKCYPIPRHDTVYWYQQGPGQDPQFLISFYEKMQSDKGSIPDRFSAQQFSDYHSELNMSSLELGDSALYFCASSFYSFRETQYFGPGTRLLVL.

The chain joins TRBV28 to TRBJ2-1; weak D call: TRBD2 (6 bases). The V gene's germline CDR1 is MDHEN and CDR2 SYDVKM. The CDR3 is made up of 16 amino acids. Deletions cut 5 bases from V and 0 bases from J, with 14 bases between. Here the CDR3 DNA reads TGTGCCAGCAGTCCGGGACTGATGAGCTCCTACAATGAGCAGTTCTTC. The encoded protein is CASSPGLMSSYNEQFF. The whole variable domain, filled in from reference TRBV28 and TRBJ2-1, reads DVKVTQSSRYLVKRTGEKVFLECVQDMDHENMFWYRQDPGLGLRLIYFSYDVKMKEKGDIPEGYSVSREKKERFSLILESASTNQTSMYLCASSPGLMSSYNEQFFGPGTRLTVL.

The table lists this clone with a count of one. The chain recombines TRBV13 with TRBJ1-3; D gene ambiguous. This CDR3 contains 14 residues. Germline lookup yields CDR1 PRHDT and CDR2 FYEKMQ (reference sequence). The V end was cut by 10 bases, the J end by 0 bases, with 13 bases between. CDR3 residues: CATRGGGSGNTIYF. DNA of the CDR3: TGTGCCACCAGAGGTGGAGGCTCTGGAAACACCATATATTTT.

This clone showed up just a few times. The gene calls are TRBV4-2 and TRBJ2-3, with 10 bases that match TRBD2. Trimming cost V 3 bases and J 5 bases; bases outside gene matches: 5. Germline V gene lookup returns CDR1 LGHNA and CDR2 YNFKEQ. The CDR3 is made up of 15 amino acids. Written as DNA, the CDR3 is TGTGCCAGCAGCCAGTTAGCGGGAGGAATAGATACGCAGTATTTT. It is translated as CASSQLAGGIDTQYF.

The chain has TRBV29-1 and TRBJ1-2; TRBD1 might be the D (6 bases). This CDR3 has 14 residues. Germline V gives CDR1 SQVTM, CDR2 ANQGSEA. Between the trimmed V and J ends, which lost 3 bases and 8 bases, there was a span of 19 bases. The CDR3 nucleotides are TGCAGCGTTGAGATCCGGGGGGCTCTGGAAGGCTACACCTTC. The encoded protein is CSVEIRGALEGYTF.